The text below deals with one TCR beta chain. Its antigen is still unknown. The length of the CDR3 is 13 residues. Germline CDR1 reads DFQATT; CDR2 reads SNEGSKA (reference sequence). Trimming at V came to 5 bases and at J to 11 bases, leaving 10 bases not matched to a gene. The sample belongs to a study of T cells in Graves' hyperthyroidism and ophthalmopathy. Amplification of TCR beta CDR3 regions used RNA as the template. The primer set for the first-round RT-PCR of the TCR CDR3 was HTBI. MiXCR was run by TCRdb on the multiplex PCR reads, yielding one entry per CDR3 protein. Counted here are under 350,000 distinct CDR3 sequences, 18% occurring once; the ten biggest clones make up under 55%. Regarding the study as a whole: Model-based prediction identified ophthalmopathy a median approximately 6 months prior to its onset.

This chain joins TRBV20-1 and TRBJ1-1; 11 nucleotides line up with TRBD1. What was sequenced was blood. This receptor was identified in a woman aged 45-59 years with Graves' hyperthyroidism. CDR3 protein: CSAFAGTGGRAFF. The CDR3 DNA reads TGCAGTGCTTTTGCCGGGACAGGGGGTAGGGCTTTCTTT.